Here is one TCR beta chain with its context. Its specificity is unknown. This entry belongs to a study of TIL therapy for anti-PD-1-resistant metastatic lung cancer. Overall study: Four tumors were EGFR-mutant and two were ALK-rearranged. By whole-exome sequencing, median non-synonymous tumor mutation burden was roughly 1.4 mutations per megabase. The study's findings and limits: TIL cultures after expansion showed higher clonality and lower diversity than baseline tumor (median around 5.9% vs 31%).

There are 13 residues in the CDR3. Trimming pared 2 bases from V and 10 bases from J, leaving 12 bases between. CDR1 is SGHVS and CDR2 is FNYEAQ in the germline V gene. Sequencing used immunoSEQ v3. The repertoire was sequenced with immunoSEQ multiplex PCR; TCRdb's copy has only in-frame clones and lacks some. The sample has tens of thousands of clones; 55% to 75% are singletons. Regarding time point: pre-treatment sample, taken before nivolumab and TIL therapy. The tumor samples were excised metastases, mostly pleural nodules or supraclavicular lymph nodes. Progressing patients received lymphodepletion, expanded TIL infusion and IL-2.

This chain connects TRBV7-6 to TRBJ2-1; tentative D call: TRBD1 (6 bases). The material was tumor tissue, obtained at baseline. The TCR sequence derives from a person aged 25-85 years with non-small cell lung cancer. The CDR3 is CASSLNRAEEQFF. CDR3 nucleotides: TGTGCCAGCAGCTTAAACAGGGCGGAGGAGCAGTTCTTC.